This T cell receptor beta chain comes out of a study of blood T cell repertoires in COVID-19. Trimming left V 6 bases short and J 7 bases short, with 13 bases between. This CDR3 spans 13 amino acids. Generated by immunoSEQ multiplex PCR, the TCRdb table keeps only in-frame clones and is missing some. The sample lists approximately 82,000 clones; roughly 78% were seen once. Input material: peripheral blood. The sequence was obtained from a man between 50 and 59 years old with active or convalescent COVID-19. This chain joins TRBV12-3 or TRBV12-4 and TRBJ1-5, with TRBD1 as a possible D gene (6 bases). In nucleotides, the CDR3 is TGTGCCAGCAGATCAGGGGCCGGGCAGCCCCAGCATTTT. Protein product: CASRSGAGQPQHF.